Shown below are 22 T cell receptor beta chains from a single sample sequenced in a study of T cells in Graves' hyperthyroidism and ophthalmopathy. RNA transcripts provided the source from which TCR beta CDR3 regions were amplified. TCR CDR3 regions were first amplified by RT-PCR with HTBI primers. TCRdb re-analysed the multiplex PCR reads in MiXCR, keeping a single row per CDR3 protein. The table includes around 600,000 distinct CDR3 sequences, approximately 15% detected once. Material: blood. All receptors come from a woman aged 45-60 years with Graves' ophthalmopathy.

In this sample, this clonotype turned up a few times. The chain uses TRBV6-2 or TRBV6-3 and TRBJ2-6; D ambiguous. Germline V gene data show CDR1 as MNHEY and CDR2 as SVGEGT. This CDR3 has 14 residues. V shed 6 bases and J shed 2 bases, with 8 bases lying between them. This CDR3 is CASSLFTGANVLTF. The CDR3 bases are TGTGCCAGCAGCCTTTTTACTGGGGCCAACGTCCTGACTTTC.

This clonotype came up many times. The chain recombines TRBV6-1 with TRBJ1-5, with TRBD1 identical over 9 bases. The CDR3 is 14 amino acids. Trimming removed 7 bases from V and 11 bases from J; junction bases left unmatched: 12. Per the germline V gene, CDR1 is MNHNS and CDR2 is SASEGT. CDR3 nucleotide sequence: TGTGCCAGCAAGGGGGACAGGGACCCGGAGGCCCAGCATTTT. As protein: CASKGDRDPEAQHF.

This clonotype has only a few counts. V and J are TRBV11-2 and TRBJ2-7; 9 bases fit TRBD1. Trimming at V came to 3 bases and at J to 5 bases, leaving 17 bases not matched to a gene. The CDR3 runs 18 residues. Germline V gene data show CDR1 as SGHAT and CDR2 as FQNNGV. DNA for the CDR3: TGTGCCAGCAGCTTTACAGGGACCGGGACAGGGTATTTCGACGAGCAGTACTTC. Its translation: CASSFTGTGTGYFDEQYF. The entire variable domain, with the rest obtained from reference TRBV11-2 and TRBJ2-7, is as follows: EAGVAQSPRYKIIEKRQSVAFWCNPISGHATLYWYQQILGQGPKLLIQFQNNGVVDDSQLPKDRFSAERLKGVDSTLKIQPAKLEDSAVYLCASSFTGTGTGYFDEQYFGPGTRLTVT.

V and J are TRBV20-1 and TRBJ1-3; D is uncertain. Per the germline V gene, CDR1 is DFQATT and CDR2 is SNEGSKA (reference sequence). This CDR3 has 14 residues. The V end lost 5 bases, the J end lost 0 bases, and 11 bases lay between the germline ends. This CDR3 is CSAQDNRSGNTIYF. The CDR3 DNA sequence: TGCAGTGCTCAAGACAACCGCTCTGGAAACACCATATATTTT.

The table lists this clonotype with many counts. This rearrangement joins TRBV18 to TRBJ1-5, with D unresolved. Per the germline V gene, CDR1 is KGHSH and CDR2 is LQKENI. V was shortened by 3 bases and J by 7 bases, with 13 bases between the two germline ends. The CDR3 runs to 14 residues. In DNA form, the CDR3 reads TGTGCCAGCTCACCGAGTGGAGCGGGGCAGCCCCAGCATTTT. Protein product: CASSPSGAGQPQHF.

This clonotype was seen many times. The genes are TRBV20-1 and TRBJ2-1, with D possibly being TRBD2 (6 bases). The CDR3 length is 15 residues. Per germline, CDR1 DFQATT and CDR2 SNEGSKA (reference sequence). Trimming took off 1 base at V and 5 bases at J, with 15 bases between the two ends. Here the CDR3 reads CSARAILAENNEQFF. For the CDR3, the DNA is TGCAGTGCTAGAGCGATTTTAGCGGAAAACAATGAGCAGTTCTTC.

This clonotype was detected ten times or more. The V and J genes are TRBV19 and TRBJ2-1, with 12 bases matching TRBD2. The junction had 8 bases not matched to a gene; V was cut back by 5 bases and J by 9 bases. CDR1 is LNHDA and CDR2 is SQIVND in the germline V gene (reference sequence). This CDR3 comprises 15 residues. The CDR3: CASSPRLAGASEQFF. The CDR3 DNA follows: TGTGCCAGTAGTCCACGACTAGCGGGAGCCAGTGAGCAGTTCTTC.

V and J are TRBV30 and TRBJ2-7, with 7 bases matching TRBD1. Trimming at V came to 3 bases and at J to 4 bases, leaving 9 bases not matched to a gene. CDR3 length equals 14 residues. The germline V gene has CDR1 GTSNPN and CDR2 SVGIG (reference sequence). CDR3 in amino acids: CAWSAGTVSYEQYF. In DNA form, the CDR3 reads TGTGCCTGGAGCGCTGGGACAGTAAGTTACGAGCAGTACTTC.

CDR3 nucleotide sequence: TGTGCCAGCAGTTTCCAAACCTCGGGACTAGCGGGAGGGCCCGGCACCGGGGAGCTGTTTTTT. It encodes CASSFQTSGLAGGPGTGELFF. The genes are TRBV12-3 or TRBV12-4 and TRBJ2-2; 16 nucleotides agree with TRBD2. The CDR3 extends over 21 amino acids. Trimming took 3 bases from V and 4 from J; bases not matched to a gene: 14.

This clonotype was seen at least ten times. The CDR3 region has the DNA TGCGCCAGCAGCATTGGACTGAGGAACACTGAAGCTTTCTTT. Amino acids: CASSIGLRNTEAFF. V is TRBV5-1 and J is TRBJ1-1; no reliable D call. The ends were cut back, 4 bases at V and 1 base at J, with 11 bases in the middle. CDR1 is SGHRS and CDR2 is YFSETQ in the germline V gene. CDR3 length equals 14 residues.

This clonotype was observed many times. V gene TRBV5-4 combines with J gene TRBJ2-5; TRBD2 is a possible D gene (6 bases). The CDR3 runs 15 residues. CDR1 and CDR2 from the germline V gene are SGHNT and YYREEE (reference sequence). With 4 bases removed from V and 3 bases from J, the gap between germline ends came to 16 bases. This CDR3 reads CASSGPLGLKETQYF. The CDR3 DNA reads as TGTGCCAGCAGCGGCCCCCTGGGACTGAAAGAGACCCAGTACTTC.

This clonotype was found many times. The CDR3 nucleotides read TGTGCCAGCAGTAAGGACAGGGGGACTGGGGCCAACGTCCTGACTTTC. As protein: CASSKDRGTGANVLTF. This chain joins TRBV6-1 and TRBJ2-6; 10 bases match TRBD1. The CDR3 contains 16 residues. Germline-derived CDR1 and CDR2 are MNHNS and SASEGT. The trim removed 5 bases at V and 2 bases at J, leaving 3 bases unmatched.

This clonotype came up many times. The chain carries TRBV5-1 and TRBJ2-7; D is undetermined. Trimming removed 4 bases from V and 3 bases from J, with 17 bases in between. Germline lookup yields CDR1 SGHRS and CDR2 YFSETQ. This CDR3 contains 15 residues. CDR3: CASSLSNLGIYEQYF. As DNA, the CDR3 is TGCGCCAGCAGCCTCTCTAATCTAGGAATCTACGAGCAGTACTTC.

This clonotype was counted a few times. This sequence joins TRBV25-1 and TRBJ2-4, with 7 positions matching TRBD1. Germline V gene lookup returns CDR1 MGHDK and CDR2 SYGVNS. The CDR3 sequence is 16 residues long. The V gene end was trimmed by 1 base and the J gene end by 8 bases; junction bases not matched to a gene: 11. Here the CDR3 DNA reads TGTGCCAGCAGTGAATCGGGACAGTCGGTCCATTACATTCAGTACTTC. It codes for CASSESGQSVHYIQYF. Variable domain in full (rest from reference TRBV25-1 and TRBJ2-4): EADIYQTPRYLVIGTGKKITLECSQTMGHDKMYWYQQDPGMELHLIHYSYGVNSTEKGDLSSESTVSRIRTEHFPLTLESARPSHTSQYLCASSESGQSVHYIQYFGAGTRLSVL.

This clonotype showed up many times. The CDR3 DNA sequence: TGTGCCAGCAGTTCCCCGAGACAGGGGGCGACAGATACGCAGTATTTT. It codes for CASSSPRQGATDTQYF. The chain recombines TRBV12-3 or TRBV12-4 with TRBJ2-3; 10 bases are a match to TRBD1. V trimming: 4 bases; J trimming: 3 bases; junction bases outside the gene matches: 7. This CDR3 spans 16 amino acids.

Ten or more counts support this clonotype. The chain uses TRBV20-1 and TRBJ1-2; 9 nucleotides align to TRBD1. There are 14 residues in the CDR3. Germline lookup yields CDR1 DFQATT and CDR2 SNEGSKA (reference sequence). V shed 3 bases and J 6 bases; nucleotides not matched to a gene: 8. The CDR3 nucleotides are TGCAGTGCTAGCCCTGGGCGACAGGGGGATGGCTACACCTTC. Residues: CSASPGRQGDGYTF.

The rearrangement links TRBV5-1 to TRBJ2-1; D is unresolved. Per germline, CDR1 SGHRS and CDR2 YFSETQ. Trimming left V 1 base short and J 2 bases short, with 10 bases between. The CDR3 covers 15 residues. The CDR3 nucleotides read TGCGCCAGCAGCTTGTGGTCCGGACCCTACAATGAGCAGTTCTTC. Protein: CASSLWSGPYNEQFF. The whole variable domain, remainder taken from reference TRBV5-1 and TRBJ2-1, is KAGVTQTPRYLIKTRGQQVTLSCSPISGHRSVSWYQQTPGQGLQFLFEYFSETQRNKGNFPGRFSGRQFSNSRSEMNVSTLELGDSALYLCASSLWSGPYNEQFFGPGTRLTVL.

This clonotype was counted a few times. The chain couples TRBV29-1 to TRBJ2-5; TRBD1 might be the D (6 bases). This CDR3 has 12 residues. V lost 2 bases and J 6 bases, leaving 10 bases between the germline ends. CDR1 is SQVTM and CDR2 is ANQGSEA in the germline V gene. As DNA, the CDR3 is TGCAGCGTTGAATTGGGGGCTAAGACCCAGTACTTC. It translates to CSVELGAKTQYF.

This clonotype was picked up many times. This chain joins TRBV20-1 and TRBJ2-5; a possible D gene is TRBD1 (6 bases). The germline gives CDR1 DFQATT, CDR2 SNEGSKA (reference sequence). There are 15 residues in the CDR3. The V gene lost 3 bases and the J gene lost 1 base, with 15 bases spanning the gap. The CDR3 sequence is CSASRTGISQETQYF. Here the CDR3 DNA reads TGCAGTGCTAGCCGCACAGGGATATCCCAAGAGACCCAGTACTTC.

V gene TRBV19 combines with J gene TRBJ1-5, with D maybe TRBD1 (5 bases). Germline-derived CDR1 and CDR2 are LNHDA and SQIVND (reference sequence). The CDR3 has 15 amino acids. Trimming took 8 bases from V and 5 from J, leaving 19 bases between them. This chain's CDR3 is CASDLRDGPYQPQHF. The CDR3, as DNA: TGTGCCAGTGACCTTCGGGACGGACCATATCAGCCCCAGCATTTT.

The V gene is TRBV30, the J gene TRBJ2-1; perhaps TRBD2 as D (6 bases). V was trimmed by 4 bases and J by 0 bases, leaving 13 bases between them. The V gene's germline CDR1 is GTSNPN and CDR2 SVGIG (reference sequence). The CDR3 runs to 15 residues. This chain's CDR3 is CAWIPPGGSYNEQFF. The CDR3 DNA follows: TGTGCCTGGATACCGCCCGGGGGCTCCTACAATGAGCAGTTCTTC.

This clonotype has at least ten counts. The J gene is TRBJ1-5, the V gene TRBV28; D not resolved. V was shortened by 6 bases and J by 2 bases, with 14 bases between the two germline ends. The length of the CDR3 is 15 residues. CDR1 MDHEN and CDR2 SYDVKM come from the germline V gene. CDR3 DNA sequence: TGTGCCAGCAGGCCGAGGACGGGTGGCAATCAGCCCCAGCATTTT. The encoded protein is CASRPRTGGNQPQHF.